The T cell receptor (beta chain) under discussion was sequenced for a study of OX40 agonist ivuxolimab in advanced cancers. This table comes from immunoSEQ multiplex PCR, and its TCRdb copy is limited to in-frame clones, with some not included. This table has tens of thousands of clones, 85% appearing once. The CDR3 runs to 16 residues. The V end was cut by 4 bases, the J end by 4 bases, with 21 bases between. Germline V gene sequence: CDR1 SGHRS, CDR2 YFSETQ. This receptor was obtained from an adult with an advanced solid tumor such as melanoma, head and neck, liver or kidney cancer. V gene TRBV5-1 combines with J gene TRBJ2-7; TRBD2 is a possible D gene (7 bases). The sequences come from CD4+ or CD8+ T cells sorted from blood, collected in a trial of the OX40 agonist ivuxolimab. CDR3 DNA sequence: TGCGCCAGCAGCAAGGGGGGGGCTGGAAGAGGTTACGAGCAGTACTTC. Amino acids: CASSKGGAGRGYEQYF.